This T cell receptor beta chain was recovered during a study of response to subunit inactivated influenza vaccine. The V and J ends lost 5 bases and 7 bases respectively, with 11 bases between them. This CDR3 has 12 residues. CDR1 MNHEY and CDR2 SVGAGI come from the germline V gene. TCRdb reprocessed the RT-PCR reads via MiXCR and lists one record per CDR3 protein. The data contain around 750,000 distinct CDR3 sequences, approximately 22% of them singletons. The TCR was taken from a middle-aged man who received an inactivated influenza vaccine. This chain connects TRBV6-5 to TRBJ1-2; no definite D call. Material: PBMCs from blood, obtained about 5 days after vaccination. The CDR3 DNA reads as TGTGCCAGCAGTGCAAAGCCAGGTGGCTACACCTTC. This gives the protein CASSAKPGGYTF.